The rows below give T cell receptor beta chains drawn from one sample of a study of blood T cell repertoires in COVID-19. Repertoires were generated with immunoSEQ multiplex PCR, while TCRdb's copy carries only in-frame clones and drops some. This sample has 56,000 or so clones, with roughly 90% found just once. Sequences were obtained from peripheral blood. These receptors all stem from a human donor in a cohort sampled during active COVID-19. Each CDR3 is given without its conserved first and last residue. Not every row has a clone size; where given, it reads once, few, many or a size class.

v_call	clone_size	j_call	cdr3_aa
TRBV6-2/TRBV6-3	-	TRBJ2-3	ASSYLQGPDTQY
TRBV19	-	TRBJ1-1	ASNFLDWNTEAF
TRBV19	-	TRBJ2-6	ASSDGSGANVLT
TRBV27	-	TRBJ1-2	ASSLTGGQGGYT
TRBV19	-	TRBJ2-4	ASSNFGRTVAKNIQY
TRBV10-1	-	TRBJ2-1	ASSESILAGGEQF
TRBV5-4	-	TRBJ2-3	ASSFDSRADTQY
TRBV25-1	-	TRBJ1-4	ASSDTRQGFNEKLF
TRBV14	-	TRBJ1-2	ASSQGSTGGYT
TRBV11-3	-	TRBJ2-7	ASSFQGADEQY
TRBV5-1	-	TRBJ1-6	ASSSQGAGNSPLH
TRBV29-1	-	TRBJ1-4	SAYGGGEANEKLF
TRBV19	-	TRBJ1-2	ASRRTGGAGGYT
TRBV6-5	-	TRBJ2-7	ASSYSPESHYEQY
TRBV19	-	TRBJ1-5	ASSREQGRGNQPQH
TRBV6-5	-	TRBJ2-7	ASSYEGAHEQY
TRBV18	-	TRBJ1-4	ASSRGTNEKLF
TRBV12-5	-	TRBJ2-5	ASGLRTGIQETQY
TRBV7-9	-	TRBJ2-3	ATNEGTINTDTQY
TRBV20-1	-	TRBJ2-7	SASGRILYEQY
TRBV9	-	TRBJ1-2	ASSPDFSGVYGYT
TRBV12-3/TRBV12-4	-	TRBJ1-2	ASSLGGSYGYT
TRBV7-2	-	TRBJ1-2	ASSPPGGHYGYT
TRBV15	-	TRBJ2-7	GRGLLYEQY
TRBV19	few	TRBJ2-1	ASSIEVLTSSYNEQF
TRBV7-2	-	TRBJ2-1	ASSWVAEDYNEQF
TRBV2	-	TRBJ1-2	ASSVRQGPYGYT
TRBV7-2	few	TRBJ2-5	ASSLRGSGGLLETQY
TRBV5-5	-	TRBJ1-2	ASSLAGTGLNYGYT
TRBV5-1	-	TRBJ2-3	ASSTIAGRGTDTQY
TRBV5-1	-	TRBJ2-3	ASRAGGPPSTDTQY
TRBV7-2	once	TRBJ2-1	ASGSGVGGEQF
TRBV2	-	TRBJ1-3	ASSVGGPGNTIY
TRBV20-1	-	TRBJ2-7	SVANYEQY
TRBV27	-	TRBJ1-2	ASSLRGTGGSYGYT
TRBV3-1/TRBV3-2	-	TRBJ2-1	ASSLIGGGGLEQF
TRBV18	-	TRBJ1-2	ASSPRQGENYGYT
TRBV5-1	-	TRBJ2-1	ASSFDNEQF
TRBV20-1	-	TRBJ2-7	SASTGTGITTYEQY
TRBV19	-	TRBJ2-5	ASSIFGREETQY
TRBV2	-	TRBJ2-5	ASNTDPRETQY
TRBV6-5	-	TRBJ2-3	ASTSGLSRTDTQY
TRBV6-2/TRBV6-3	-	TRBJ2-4	ASSYSQRIQY
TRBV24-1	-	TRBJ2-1	ATPTGVEQF
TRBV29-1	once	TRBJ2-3	SVNQHTDTQY
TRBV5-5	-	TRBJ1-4	ASSGVLGATNEKLF
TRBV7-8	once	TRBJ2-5	ASSLVMRGGQGETQY
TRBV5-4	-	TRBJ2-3	ASSLGLTLAGGYTDTQY
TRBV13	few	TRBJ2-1	ASSSPPGGQNEQF
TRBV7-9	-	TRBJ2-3	ASSSPVTITDTQY
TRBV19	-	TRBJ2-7	ASSMTGGRYEQY
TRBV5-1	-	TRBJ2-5	ASGPGGVFLETQY
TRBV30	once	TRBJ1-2	AWRFGDSRYGYT
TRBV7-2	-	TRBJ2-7	ASSLAMGLSSYEQY
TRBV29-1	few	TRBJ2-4	SVEEDRLLAKNIQY